The clone carrying this T cell receptor (beta chain) showed up just once. The authors' processing: Reference gene primer amplification gave nucleated cell count estimates. The data were produced by immunoSEQ multiplex PCR, yet TCRdb's version contains in-frame clones alone and is incomplete. The V and J calls and clone size are taken from that table; D and trimming were inferred from the DNA. The sample shows just under 50,000 clones, 79% of them seen only once. This entry is derived from a study of blood T cell repertoires in COVID-19. Study-level information: Material from acute and convalescent COVID-19 was sourced from the United States, Italy and Spain. The cDNA or gDNA used as material had been derived from T cells, B-cell-depleted T cells, or PBMCs.

CDR1 and CDR2 (germline): KGHSH, LQKENI. There are 13 residues in the CDR3. V was pared by 6 bases and J by 2 bases, with 11 bases between. The TCR sequence derives from a man aged 65 to 79 with acute or convalescent COVID-19. V gene TRBV18 combines with J gene TRBJ2-7, with a possible D match to TRBD2 (5 bases). Sequencing input: peripheral blood. As DNA, the CDR3 is TGTGCCAGCTCCCCCGGGATTCCCTACGAGCAGTACTTC. Protein: CASSPGIPYEQYF. Full variable domain (remainder filled in from reference TRBV18 and TRBJ2-7): NAGVMQNPRHLVRRRGQEARLRCSPMKGHSHVYWYRQLPEEGLKFMVYLQKENIIDESGMPKERFSAEFPKEGPSILRIQQVVRGDSAAYFCASSPGIPYEQYFGPGTRLTVT.